The source of this T cell receptor (beta chain) is a study of cytomegalovirus exposure and HLA in healthy donors. Study details: It was reported in a later analysis that the 90 to 150 validation repertoires used the same platform as the approximately 670 first-cohort repertoires. Broader study findings: According to the study, approximately 150 TCR beta chains were cytomegalovirus-associated.

The donors were members of the validation cohort, which comprised under 150 subjects and was separate from the first cohort of several hundred subjects. The CDR3 extends over 15 amino acids. Trimming removed 0 bases from V and 7 bases from J; junction bases left unmatched: 5. Germline-derived CDR1 and CDR2 are SGHRS and YFSETQ. Comment on this clone: As yet, its antigen is unknown.

Measured with immunoSEQ multiplex PCR; TCRdb has only the in-frame clones, and not every one. This sample has about 330,000 clones, with around 90% found just once. The rearrangement joins TRBV5-1 to TRBJ1-4; 8 bases fit TRBD1. The receptor's source is a woman in her thirties in good health and CMV-seropositive. Sequenced material: PBMCs. The CDR3 loop is CASSLDQGAGEKLFF. CDR3 nucleotides: TGCGCCAGCAGCTTGGACCAGGGGGCGGGTGAAAAACTGTTTTTT. Drawing the rest from reference TRBV5-1 and TRBJ1-4, the complete variable domain is KAGVTQTPRYLIKTRGQQVTLSCSPISGHRSVSWYQQTPGQGLQFLFEYFSETQRNKGNFPGRFSGRQFSNSRSEMNVSTLELGDSALYLCASSLDQGAGEKLFFGSGTQLSVL.